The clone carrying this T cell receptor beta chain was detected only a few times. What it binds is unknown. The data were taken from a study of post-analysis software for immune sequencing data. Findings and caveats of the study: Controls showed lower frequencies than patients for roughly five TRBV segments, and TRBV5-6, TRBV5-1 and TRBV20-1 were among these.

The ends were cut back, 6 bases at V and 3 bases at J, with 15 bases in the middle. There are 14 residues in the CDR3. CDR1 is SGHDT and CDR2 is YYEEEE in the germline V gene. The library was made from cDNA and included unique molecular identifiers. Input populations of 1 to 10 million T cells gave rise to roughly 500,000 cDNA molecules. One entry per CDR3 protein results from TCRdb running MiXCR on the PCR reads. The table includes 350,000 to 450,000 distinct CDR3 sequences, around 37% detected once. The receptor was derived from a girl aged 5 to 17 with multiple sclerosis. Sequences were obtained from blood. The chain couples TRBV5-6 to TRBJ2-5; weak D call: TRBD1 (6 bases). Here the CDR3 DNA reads TGTGCCAGCAACATCGGACAGACCGAAGAGACCCAGTACTTC. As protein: CASNIGQTEETQYF.